One sample yielded the 11 T cell receptor beta chains listed below, sequenced in a study of OX40 agonist ivuxolimab in advanced cancers. This table comes from immunoSEQ multiplex PCR, and its TCRdb copy is limited to in-frame clones, with some not included. The table includes 60,000 to 75,000 clones, 86% detected once. Sequences were derived from CD4+ or CD8+ T cells sorted from blood, sampled in a trial of the OX40 agonist ivuxolimab. The receptors come from an adult with an advanced solid tumor such as melanoma, head and neck, liver or kidney cancer.

The rearrangement uses TRBV7-8 and TRBJ1-5; D unclear. The CDR3 consists of 14 residues. Germline V gene data show CDR1 as SGHVS and CDR2 as FQNEAQ. V gave up 1 base and J gave up 4 bases, with 8 bases separating them. The CDR3 spells CASSLVTENQPQHF. The CDR3 DNA reads TGTGCCAGCAGCTTAGTGACGGAGAATCAGCCCCAGCATTTT.

J is TRBJ1-1 and V is TRBV29-1; D may be TRBD1 (5 bases). Germline CDR1 is SQVTM and CDR2 is ANQGSEA. Trimming shortened V by 4 bases and J by 11 bases, and 17 bases separated the two germline ends. The CDR3 sequence is 12 residues long. The CDR3 here is CSVALTAPRAFF. The CDR3 bases are TGCAGCGTTGCGCTGACAGCGCCGCGGGCTTTCTTT.

The V and J genes are TRBV25-1 and TRBJ2-4, with 13 bases matching TRBD2. CDR3 length: 13 residues. CDR1 is MGHDK and CDR2 is SYGVNS in the germline V gene. V shed 3 bases, J shed 10 bases, and the junction held 0 bases outside the gene matches. CDR3 sequence reads: CASSEGLAGIQYF. The CDR3, as DNA: TGTGCCAGCAGTGAGGGACTAGCGGGGATTCAGTACTTC. Based on the CDR3 plus reference TRBV25-1 and TRBJ2-4, the full variable domain is EADIYQTPRYLVIGTGKKITLECSQTMGHDKMYWYQQDPGMELHLIHYSYGVNSTEKGDLSSESTVSRIRTEHFPLTLESARPSHTSQYLCASSEGLAGIQYFGAGTRLSVL.

V usage is TRBV6-1 and J usage is TRBJ1-5, with D tentatively TRBD1 (5 bases). Germline-derived CDR1 and CDR2 are MNHNS and SASEGT. Trimming pared 0 bases from V and 1 base from J, leaving 16 bases between. The CDR3 is made up of 18 amino acids. The CDR3 protein is CASSEAGQGGRSNQPQHF. The CDR3 region has the DNA TGTGCCAGCAGTGAAGCGGGGCAGGGTGGGCGAAGCAATCAGCCCCAGCATTTT.

The V and J genes are TRBV29-1 and TRBJ2-7, with TRBD1 matching over 11 bases. CDR3 length: 13 residues. The V gene end was trimmed by 5 bases and the J gene end by 5 bases; junction bases not matched to a gene: 5. Germline V lookup: CDR1 SQVTM, CDR2 ANQGSEA. The CDR3 loop is CSVKGTGGDEQYF. In DNA form, the CDR3 reads TGCAGCGTTAAAGGGACAGGGGGTGACGAGCAGTACTTC.

This chain uses TRBV5-4 with TRBJ2-2, with D possibly being TRBD1 (7 bases). This CDR3 contains 15 residues. CDR1 and CDR2 (germline): SGHNT, YYREEE (reference sequence). Trimming removed 4 bases from V and 2 bases from J, with 12 bases in between. The CDR3 region has the DNA TGTGCCAGCAGCCAGGGGGGACTTAACACCGGGGAGCTGTTTTTT. It codes for CASSQGGLNTGELFF.

The rearrangement links TRBV21-1 to TRBJ1-5. TRBV21-1 is given as a pseudogene. The CDR3 contains 10 residues. CDR3 residues: CASINQPQHF. DNA of the CDR3: TGTGCCAGCATAAATCAGCCCCAGCATTTT.

This clone is medium-sized. The genes are TRBV28 and TRBJ1-6, with D uncertain. Trimming removed 11 bases at V and 12 bases at J, with 20 bases between. This CDR3 has 13 amino acids. Germline values: CDR1 MDHEN, CDR2 SYDVKM. The CDR3 region has the DNA TGTGCCTCAACGACCCTTTATGCGGGACCCCTCCACTTT. Residues: CASTTLYAGPLHF.

This chain links TRBV19 with TRBJ1-5; D possibly corresponds to TRBD1 (6 bases). The V end was cut by 5 bases, the J end by 7 bases, with 15 bases between. Germline V gives CDR1 LNHDA, CDR2 SQIVND (reference sequence). CDR3 size: 14 residues. CDR3 loop: CASSAGDKGQPQHF. In DNA, the CDR3 is TGTGCCAGTAGTGCCGGGGACAAGGGCCAGCCCCAGCATTTT.

This clone was seen just once. The chain is built from TRBV10-3 and TRBJ1-2; 7 positions match TRBD1. J was trimmed by 6 bases and V by 8 bases; bases with no gene match: 12. Germline values: CDR1 ENHRY, CDR2 SYGVKD. This CDR3 contains 14 residues. CDR3 sequence: CAILDRWGADGYTF. As DNA, the CDR3 is TGTGCCATCTTGGACAGGTGGGGCGCCGATGGCTACACCTTC.

The rearrangement links TRBV15 to TRBJ2-2; D remains unclear. The CDR3 runs 16 residues. Trimming removed 0 bases from V and 2 bases from J, with 10 bases in between. Germline CDR1 and CDR2: LNHNV and YYDKDF (reference sequence). CDR3 sequence: CATSRDLVGNTGELFF. CDR3 coding DNA: TGTGCCACCAGCAGAGATTTGGTCGGTAACACCGGGGAGCTGTTTTTT.